This T cell receptor beta chain was obtained from a study of memory B cells and T cells in multiple sclerosis. There are 16 residues in the CDR3. Per the germline V gene, CDR1 is SGHDN and CDR2 is FVKESK. V lost 0 bases and J 3 bases, leaving 14 bases between the germline ends. Turning to this clone: Its antigen is currently unknown.

Broader study findings: Normalization was needed because clone-set size differences affected shared clonotype counts.

The data were produced by immunoSEQ multiplex PCR, yet TCRdb's version contains in-frame clones alone and is incomplete. The sample has fewer than 8,000 clones; 58% are singletons. The rearrangement links TRBV14 to TRBJ1-2; no reliable D call. Material: memory (CD45RO+) CD8+ T cells from blood. The sequence came from a human donor with multiple sclerosis. The CDR3 DNA reads as TGTGCCAGCAGCCAAGATCTTTCTTCCGGGGACTATGGCTACACCTTC. As protein: CASSQDLSSGDYGYTF.